This T cell receptor beta chain emerged from a study of control samples from healthy donors and cancer patients. The table came from immunoSEQ multiplex PCR; TCRdb's copy has only in-frame clones and leaves some out. Of 120,000 to 150,000 clones in the sample, less than 90% were seen once. Trimming took off 8 bases at V and 4 bases at J, with 17 bases between the two ends. CDR3 length: 14 residues. CDR1 and CDR2 from the germline V gene are MDHEN and SYDVKM. The genes are TRBV28 and TRBJ1-2; possibly TRBD1 for D (6 bases). The receptor's source is a woman between 25 and 40 years old in good health. The sequenced sample was blood. The DNA of the CDR3 is TGTGCCAGCGGAGGATACACAGGGAGCTATGGCTACACCTTC. Translating it yields CASGGYTGSYGYTF.